Sequencing of this T cell receptor (beta chain) was carried out in a study of cytomegalovirus exposure and HLA in healthy donors (dated by TCRdb to 2017 to 2019). For context, the study as a whole: An earlier analysis of about 530 of the donors reported 276 Gb of sequence data and about 120 million unique TCR beta sequences obtained from around 170 million T cells. An early release that covered fewer than 800 HLA-typed donors contained approximately 320 gigabases of sequencing data and tens of millions of unique TCR sequences. Of the roughly 390 genotyped donors, 81% fell in the genetic ancestry cluster associated with self-reported Caucasian donors. The study was designed to test whether signatures of past pathogen exposure could be identified by cataloging public T cell receptors. The study profiled the T cell repertoires of hundreds of subjects by immunosequencing and related them to cytomegalovirus serostatus. In addition to the first cohort of several hundred subjects, a separate validation cohort of around 110 different subjects was used. High-throughput TCR immunosequencing, statistical association of individual TCRs with disease status, and machine learning were combined to predict cytomegalovirus infection status. A later analysis re-analyzed previously published TCR beta repertoires from 650 to 800 donors and added high-resolution HLA genotyping to study TCR occurrence patterns. Rather than using new phenotypic data, the later analysis identified candidate immune exposures from TCR beta sequences and from how often those sequences occurred across donors. An earlier analysis of some 500 of the donors applied high-throughput TCR beta sequencing to assess whether each TCR beta V gene segment acted as functional or pseudogenic. Donor age, sex, ethnicity and CMV serostatus were compiled together with the repertoire data. A later genetic analysis took genome-wide SNP genotypes for 398 of the 666 donors and used that subset as a discovery cohort. Every repertoire in the discovery cohort had been generated on one and the same sequencing platform. Class I and class II HLA loci were covered by the typing at four-digit resolution. Typing coverage differed by locus: A, B, C, DRB1 and DQB1 were typed in about 620-640 donors, DQA1 in 522, DPA1 in 600 to 610, and DPB1 in around 490. Several DR-DQ haplotypes were treated as single units for association and clustering because of strong linkage in the cohort. On average, around 200,000 unique TCR beta nucleotide sequences were sequenced per donor among more than 350 genotyped donors of the cohort, with roughly 20% of those sequences being non-productive. What the work shows at the level of the full study, not this receptor alone: In a later analysis, most CMV-associated TCR beta chains were found to appear HLA-restricted, with HLA associations seemingly driven largely by CMV exposure. According to a later analysis, TCR association rates differed among HLA loci, with DRB1 alleles showing the most associated TCRs and HLA-C alleles showing the fewest. When HLA alleles, especially DR and DQ, strongly co-occurred, attributing TCR associations to individual alleles was difficult. Across donors, most TCR sequences were observed very rarely, whereas some public TCRs were present in many individuals. In a later analysis, HLA-associated TCR beta chains were found to be more clonally expanded and to have lower generation probabilities than equally common non-associated chains. A cluster of highly shared sequence variants was judged likely to be a technical artifact of the sequencing pipeline. Some IMGT-functional V segments, including TRBV6-2 and TRBV6-3, could not be told apart with the 87-base-pair reads, so those segments were excluded. A later analysis reported that several top co-occurrence clusters appeared linked to parvovirus B19, influenza, CMV and Epstein-Barr virus. According to the authors, the approach could potentially be generalized to other disease states and immunological phenotypes. According to a later genetic analysis, donors in an Asian-associated ancestry cluster had fewer N-insertions in productive TCRs than the roughly 670-donor mean. A few of the identified cytomegalovirus-associated TCR beta chains were confirmed in vitro to be specific for cytomegalovirus antigens. At a false discovery rate of 0.05, a later analysis linked some 17,000 TCR beta sequences to specific HLA alleles. Seventeen rarely observed V segments, including chromosome 9 orphons, were excluded from the earlier analysis of several hundred of the donors because counts were too low. A further reported finding was that TCR beta sequences accurately predicted the HLA-A and HLA-B alleles for most subjects in the first cohort. Correlated functional status among segregating V segments might reflect linkage disequilibrium, but an unknown experimental factor could not be ruled out. The presence/absence analyses assumed that sequencing depth was roughly uniform across donors, and that assumption may not be true. A total of 164 TCR beta chains were listed by the study as associated with cytomegalovirus. V-gene and J-gene trimming of TCR beta chains was associated with a missense DCLRE1C variant in a later genetic analysis, and the association was replicated in an independent cohort. In this cohort, only TCR beta chains were sequenced, and detectable features were limited by the absence of alpha or paired-chain data. Broadly in line with IMGT annotations, most TCR beta V segments showed up in productive rearrangements about 87% or about 30% of the time in an earlier analysis of roughly 590 of the donors. Because some donors lacked HLA typing at each locus, the association tests relied only on the typed subset. The classifier was reported to diagnose cytomegalovirus status with high specificity and sensitivity in both the original cohort and the validation cohort. CMV serostatus was the only immune exposure information available for the cohort.

With respect to this clone: Its antigen is currently not known. No per-base quality is available; no much larger clone lies one base away.

The cohort consisted of 600 to 700 healthy bone marrow donors. At the time of sampling, every cohort member was nominally healthy, though immune exposures that went unrecorded were likely present. The donor tested CMV seropositive, placing the donor among the 250 to 300 seropositive members of the cohort. Every donor gave a peripheral blood sample, and the peripheral blood mononuclear cells from that sample were used for TCR beta sequencing. Genomic DNA was extracted from the blood cell samples with the Qiagen DNeasy Blood Extraction Kit. Libraries were prepared through the immunoSEQ multiplex PCR assay. For the multiplex PCR, a mixture combining 60 forward primers for TCR Vbeta segments and 13 reverse primers for TCR Jbeta segments was used. The CDR3 region of rearranged TCR beta genes was amplified from genomic DNA by a multiplex PCR assay. On the Illumina HiSeq System, the amplified TCR beta libraries were sequenced as 87-base-pair reads. Processing in the source paper ran as follows. A later analysis tallied tens of millions of unique TCR beta chains across the 660 or so repertoires, and about 12 million of those chains were shared by two or more donors. A nearest-neighbor algorithm error-corrected the raw reads and collapsed the reads into unique sequences, merging closely related sequences to remove PCR and sequencing errors. To assign V, D and J gene segments, CDR3 sequences were aligned to IMGT reference sequences. For a sequence to be retained, a match of at least six nucleotides was required to both a V gene segment and a J gene segment. A rearrangement counted as productive if the CDR3 had no stop codons and remained in frame with V and J, and every other rearrangement counted as non-productive. CDR3 was defined by IMGT convention, running from the second conserved V-encoded cysteine to the conserved J-encoded phenylalanine. The earlier analysis of about 560 of the donors excluded any sequence lacking an unambiguous match to a single V gene segment. An earlier analysis of 587 of the donors classified V segments as functional when productive rearrangements were above 56.7% and as segregating when the standard deviation between donors was above 5%. A statistical classification framework was built for diagnosing cytomegalovirus status from the catalog of TCR beta chain sequences. In a later analysis, V and J genes were assigned by comparing TCR nucleotide sequences against IMGT/GENE-DB human TR gene sequences. The TCRdist pipeline was used in a later analysis to assign CDR3 sequences and most-parsimonious VDJ recombination scenarios. In a later analysis, each TCR beta chain was defined by its CDR3 amino acid sequence together with its V-gene family, and reads lacking a unique V-gene family were excluded. To address suspected cross-contamination and a sequencing artifact, a later analysis removed around 600 highly shared, low-generation-probability nucleotide sequences. A later analysis calculated a clonal expansion index for each public chain from normalized within-repertoire ranks of inferred template counts. In a later analysis, generation probabilities were computed using a VDJ recombination model fitted to out-of-frame rearrangements, and the results were checked against IGoR. In a later analysis, hypergeometric tests were used to score TCR-TCR, TCR-HLA and TCR-CMV co-occurrence, with a repertoire-size bias correction applied to TCR pairs. To estimate false discovery rates, a later analysis permuted the HLA or CMV assignments 20 times. In a later analysis, co-occurring TCRs were grouped using DBSCAN, with TCRdist sequence similarity added in when clustering inside HLA-allele-positive subsets. Repertoires with fewer than 30,000 or more than 120,000 public chains were left out of co-occurrence clustering, as were a handful of repertoires with anomalous nucleotide sharing. Imported from immuneACCESS, the table was reduced by TCRdb to in-frame sequences with V and J called. These copies leave out some clones; in studies compared against another copy, an unresolved V gene accounts for under half, and the cause of the remainder is not known. V and J calls and clone size are those listed in that table; D and trimming were worked out from the DNA. The sample contains about 120,000 clones, over 70% of them found a single time. Of the sample, about 9.9% falls within the top ten clones.

CDR1 SGHNT and CDR2 YYREEE were looked up in the germline V gene (reference sequence). The junction shows trimming of 4 bases on V and 2 bases on J, and the gene matches do not reach 18 bases of it. The CDR3 contains 18 residues, cysteine and phenylalanine counted. The sequence is cut down to CDR3 DNA, 54 bases in frame from base 1. Sequenced material: PBMCs. The chain links TRBV5-4 with TRBJ2-7, with TRBD2 matching 7 junction bases. The receptor comes from a woman aged 45 to 65 in good health and CMV-seropositive. The CDR3 loop reads CASSPRASHSGPTYEQYF. The bases read TGTGCCAGCAGCCCGCGGGCATCCCATAGCGGGCCCACCTACGAGCAGTACTTC.